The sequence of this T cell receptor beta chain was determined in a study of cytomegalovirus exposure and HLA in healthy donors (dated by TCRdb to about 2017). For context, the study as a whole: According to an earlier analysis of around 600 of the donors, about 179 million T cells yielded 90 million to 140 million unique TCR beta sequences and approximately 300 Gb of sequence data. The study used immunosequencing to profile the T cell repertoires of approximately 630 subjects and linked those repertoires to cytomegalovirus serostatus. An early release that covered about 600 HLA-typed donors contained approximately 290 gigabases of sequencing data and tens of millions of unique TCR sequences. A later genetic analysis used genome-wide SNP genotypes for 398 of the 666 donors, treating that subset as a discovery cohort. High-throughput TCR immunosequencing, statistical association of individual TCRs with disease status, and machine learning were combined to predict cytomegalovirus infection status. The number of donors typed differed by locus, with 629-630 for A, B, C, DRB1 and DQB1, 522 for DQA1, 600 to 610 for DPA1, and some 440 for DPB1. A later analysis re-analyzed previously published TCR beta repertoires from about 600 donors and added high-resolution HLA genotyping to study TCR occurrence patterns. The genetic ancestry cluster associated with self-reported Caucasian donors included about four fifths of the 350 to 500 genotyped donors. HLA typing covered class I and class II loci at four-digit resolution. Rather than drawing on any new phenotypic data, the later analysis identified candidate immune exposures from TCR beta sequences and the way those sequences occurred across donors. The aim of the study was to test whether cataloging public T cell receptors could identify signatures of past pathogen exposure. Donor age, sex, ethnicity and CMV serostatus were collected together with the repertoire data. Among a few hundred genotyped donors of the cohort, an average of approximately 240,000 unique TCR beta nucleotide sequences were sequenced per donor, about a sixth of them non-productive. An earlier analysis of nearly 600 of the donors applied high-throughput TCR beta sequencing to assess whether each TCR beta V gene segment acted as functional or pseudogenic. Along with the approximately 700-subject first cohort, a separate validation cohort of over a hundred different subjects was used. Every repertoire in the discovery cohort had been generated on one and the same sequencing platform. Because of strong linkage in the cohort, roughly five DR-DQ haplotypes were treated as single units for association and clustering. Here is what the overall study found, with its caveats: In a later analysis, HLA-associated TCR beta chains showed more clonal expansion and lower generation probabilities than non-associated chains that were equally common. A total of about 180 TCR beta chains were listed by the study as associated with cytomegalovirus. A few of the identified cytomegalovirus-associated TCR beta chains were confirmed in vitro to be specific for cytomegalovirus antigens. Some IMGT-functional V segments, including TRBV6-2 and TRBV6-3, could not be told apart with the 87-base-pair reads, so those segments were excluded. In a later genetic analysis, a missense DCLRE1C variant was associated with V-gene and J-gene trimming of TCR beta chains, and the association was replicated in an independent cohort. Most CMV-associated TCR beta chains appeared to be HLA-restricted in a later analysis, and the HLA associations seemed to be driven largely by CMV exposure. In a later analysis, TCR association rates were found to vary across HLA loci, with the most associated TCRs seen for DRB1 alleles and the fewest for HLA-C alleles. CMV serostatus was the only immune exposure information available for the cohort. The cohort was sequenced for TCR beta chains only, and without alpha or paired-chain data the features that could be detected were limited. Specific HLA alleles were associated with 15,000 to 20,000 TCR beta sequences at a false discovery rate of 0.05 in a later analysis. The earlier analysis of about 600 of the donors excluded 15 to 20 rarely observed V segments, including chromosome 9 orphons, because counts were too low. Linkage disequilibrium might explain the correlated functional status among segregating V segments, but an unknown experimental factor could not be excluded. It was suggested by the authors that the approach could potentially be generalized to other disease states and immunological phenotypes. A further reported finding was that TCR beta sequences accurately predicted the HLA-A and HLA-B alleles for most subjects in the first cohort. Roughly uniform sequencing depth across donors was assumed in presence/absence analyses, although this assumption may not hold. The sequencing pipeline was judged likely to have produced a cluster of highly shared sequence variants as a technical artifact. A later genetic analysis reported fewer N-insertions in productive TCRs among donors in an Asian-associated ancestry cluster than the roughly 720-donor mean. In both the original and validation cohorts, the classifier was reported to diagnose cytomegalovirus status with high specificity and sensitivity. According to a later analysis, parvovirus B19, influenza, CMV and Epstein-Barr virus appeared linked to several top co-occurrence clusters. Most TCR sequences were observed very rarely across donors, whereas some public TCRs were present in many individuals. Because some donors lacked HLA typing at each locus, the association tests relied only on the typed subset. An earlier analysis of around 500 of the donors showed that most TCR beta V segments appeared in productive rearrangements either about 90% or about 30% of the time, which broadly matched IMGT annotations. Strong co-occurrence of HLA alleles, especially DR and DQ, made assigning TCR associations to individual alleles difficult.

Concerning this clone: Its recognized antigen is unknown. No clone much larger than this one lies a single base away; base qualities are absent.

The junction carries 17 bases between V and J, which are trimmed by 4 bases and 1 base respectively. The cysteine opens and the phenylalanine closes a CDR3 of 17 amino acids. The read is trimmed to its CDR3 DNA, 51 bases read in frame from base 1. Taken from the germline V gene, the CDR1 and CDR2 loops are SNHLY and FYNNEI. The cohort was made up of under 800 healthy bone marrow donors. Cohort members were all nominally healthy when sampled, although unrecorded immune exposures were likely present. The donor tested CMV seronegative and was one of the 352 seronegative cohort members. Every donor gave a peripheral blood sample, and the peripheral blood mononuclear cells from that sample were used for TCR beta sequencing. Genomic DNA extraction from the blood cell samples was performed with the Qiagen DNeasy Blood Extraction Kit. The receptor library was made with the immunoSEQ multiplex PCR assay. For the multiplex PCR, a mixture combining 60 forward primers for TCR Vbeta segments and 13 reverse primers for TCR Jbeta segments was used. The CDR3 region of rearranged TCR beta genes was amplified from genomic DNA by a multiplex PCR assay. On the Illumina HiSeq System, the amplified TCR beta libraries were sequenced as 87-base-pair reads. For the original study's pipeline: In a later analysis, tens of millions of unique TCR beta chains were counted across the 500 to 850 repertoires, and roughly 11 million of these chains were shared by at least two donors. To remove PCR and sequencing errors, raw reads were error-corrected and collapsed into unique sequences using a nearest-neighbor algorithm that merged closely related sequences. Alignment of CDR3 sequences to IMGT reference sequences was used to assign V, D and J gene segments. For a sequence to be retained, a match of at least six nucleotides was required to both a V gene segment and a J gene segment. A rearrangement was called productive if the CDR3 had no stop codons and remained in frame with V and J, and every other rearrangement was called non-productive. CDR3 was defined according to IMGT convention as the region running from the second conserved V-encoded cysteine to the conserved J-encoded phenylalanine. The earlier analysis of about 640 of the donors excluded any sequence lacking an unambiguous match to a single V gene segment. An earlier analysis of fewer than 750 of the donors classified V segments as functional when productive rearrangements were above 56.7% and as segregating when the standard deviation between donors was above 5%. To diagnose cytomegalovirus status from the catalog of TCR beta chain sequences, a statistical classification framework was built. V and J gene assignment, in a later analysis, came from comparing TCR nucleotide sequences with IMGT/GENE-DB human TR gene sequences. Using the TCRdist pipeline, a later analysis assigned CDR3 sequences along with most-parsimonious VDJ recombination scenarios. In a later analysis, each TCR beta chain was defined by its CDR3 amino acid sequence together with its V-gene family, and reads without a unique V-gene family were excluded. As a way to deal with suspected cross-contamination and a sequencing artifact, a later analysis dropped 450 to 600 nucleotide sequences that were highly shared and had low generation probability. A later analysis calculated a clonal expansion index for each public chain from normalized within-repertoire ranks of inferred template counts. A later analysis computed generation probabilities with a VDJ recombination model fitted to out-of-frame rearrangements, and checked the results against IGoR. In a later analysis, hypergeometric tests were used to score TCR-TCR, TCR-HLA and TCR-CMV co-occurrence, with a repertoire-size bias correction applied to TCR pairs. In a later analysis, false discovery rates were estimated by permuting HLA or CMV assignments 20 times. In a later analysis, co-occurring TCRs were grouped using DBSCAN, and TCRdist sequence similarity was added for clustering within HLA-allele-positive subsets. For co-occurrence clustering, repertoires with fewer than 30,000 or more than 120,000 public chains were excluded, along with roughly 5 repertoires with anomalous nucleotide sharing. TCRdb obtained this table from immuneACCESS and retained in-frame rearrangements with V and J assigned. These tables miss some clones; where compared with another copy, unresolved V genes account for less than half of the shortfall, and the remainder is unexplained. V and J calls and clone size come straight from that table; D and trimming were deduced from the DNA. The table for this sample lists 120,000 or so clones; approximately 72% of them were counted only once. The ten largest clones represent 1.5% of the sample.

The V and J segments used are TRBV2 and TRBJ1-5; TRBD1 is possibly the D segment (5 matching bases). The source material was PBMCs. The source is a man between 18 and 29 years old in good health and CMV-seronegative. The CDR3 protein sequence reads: CASSVAGGGRSNQPQHF. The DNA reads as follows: TGTGCCAGCAGTGTGGCCGGGGGAGGACGGAGCAATCAGCCCCAGCATTTT.